The 25 T cell receptor beta chains below come from one sample, sequenced in a study of T cell changes during pregnancy in multiple sclerosis. This table comes from immunoSEQ multiplex PCR, and its TCRdb copy is limited to in-frame clones, with some not included. The sample comprises about 51,000 clones, around 90% of which are singletons, and about 3% rests with the top ten. The sample here was CD8+ T cells from peripheral blood mononuclear cells, taken in the second trimester of pregnancy. All receptors derive from a female donor with multiple sclerosis, enrolled in a pregnancy study.

The sample holds one count of this clone. This chain joins TRBV9 and TRBJ1-3; no reliable D call. Germline lookup yields CDR1 SGDLS and CDR2 YYNGEE. Trimming removed 1 base from V and 2 bases from J, with 10 bases in between. There are 15 residues in the CDR3. CDR3: CASSVSGITGNTIYF. CDR3 in DNA: TGTGCCAGCAGCGTATCGGGGATTACTGGAAACACCATATATTTT.

The rearrangement uses TRBV27 and TRBJ1-2; 11 positions agree with TRBD1. V lost 4 bases, J lost 8 bases, and 3 bases stayed unmatched. The V gene's germline CDR1 is MNHEY and CDR2 SMNVEV (reference sequence). The CDR3 totals 13 residues. The CDR3 coding sequence is TGTGCCAGCAGTTATGGGACAGGGGGGGGCTACACCTTC. Protein product: CASSYGTGGGYTF.

This sequence joins TRBV9 and TRBJ2-3; no clear D gene. V lost 4 bases, J lost 1 base, and 13 bases lay in between. Germline loops: CDR1 SGDLS, CDR2 YYNGEE. The CDR3 length is 15 residues. The CDR3 nucleotides are TGTGCCAGCAGCCCCGGCACGGGTGGCACAGATACGCAGTATTTT. Protein: CASSPGTGGTDTQYF.

The rearrangement uses TRBV10-3 and TRBJ1-5; perhaps TRBD1 as D (6 bases). This CDR3 contains 15 residues. V was shortened by 4 bases and J by 1 base, with 11 bases between the two germline ends. CDR1 and CDR2 (germline): ENHRY, SYGVKD. DNA for the CDR3: TGTGCCATCAGTGGGGGTCAGGGGAGCAATCAGCCCCAGCATTTT. This gives the protein CAISGGQGSNQPQHF.

This clone was seen once. The chain combines TRBV25-1 with TRBJ2-7, with D tentatively TRBD2 (6 bases). From germline, CDR1 is MGHDK and CDR2 SYGVNS. The CDR3 runs 12 residues. The germline V and J ends were trimmed by 3 bases and 4 bases, with 7 bases remaining between them. CDR3 loop: CASSEAGYEQYF. CDR3 bases: TGTGCCAGCAGTGAGGCGGGGTACGAGCAGTACTTC.

A remark on this clone: Mismatch with germline at one junction end may stem from a read error. The rearrangement joins TRBV5-5 to TRBJ2-4; 7 nucleotides align to TRBD1. This CDR3 has 14 amino acids. Germline loops: CDR1 SGHKS, CDR2 YYEKEE (reference sequence). The CDR3 DNA reads as TGTGCCAGCAGCTTGTGGTCGCAGGGGGTGGCTTTGAACTTC. Translated: CASSLWSQGVALNF.

The V and J genes are TRBV19 and TRBJ1-1; D is unresolved. The length of the CDR3 is 12 residues. V lost 7 bases to trimming and J lost 1 base, with 7 bases between them. CDR1 is LNHDA and CDR2 is SQIVND in the germline V gene (reference sequence). The CDR3: CASMFGNTEAFF. CDR3 sequence (DNA): TGTGCCAGTATGTTCGGGAACACTGAAGCTTTCTTT. Looking up the rest from reference TRBV19 and TRBJ1-1 gives the full variable domain: DGGITQSPKYLFRKEGQNVTLSCEQNLNHDAMYWYRQDPGQGLRLIYYSQIVNDFQKGDIAEGYSVSREKKESFPLTVTSAQKNPTAFYLCASMFGNTEAFFGQGTRLTVV.

J is TRBJ2-7 and V is TRBV4-3; 15 nucleotides match TRBD2. V dropped 1 base and J dropped 1; count of bases not matched to a gene: 5. The CDR3 runs 18 residues. CDR1 and CDR2 from the germline V gene are LGHNA and YSLEER. The CDR3 spells CASSQVGTSGGTSYEQYF. The CDR3 nucleotides read TGCGCCAGCAGCCAAGTAGGGACTAGCGGGGGGACTTCCTACGAGCAGTACTTC.

The V gene is TRBV6-5, the J gene TRBJ1-3, with D unresolved. Trimming removed 6 bases at V and 0 bases at J, with 12 bases between. Germline-derived CDR1 and CDR2 are MNHEY and SVGAGI. There are 15 residues in the CDR3. In nucleotides, the CDR3 is TGTGCCAGCAGCTCTACCTCTATCTCTGGAAACACCATATATTTT. Encoded protein: CASSSTSISGNTIYF.

The chain recombines TRBV7-2 with TRBJ2-3; 8 nucleotides line up with TRBD1. Germline CDR1 SGHTA, CDR2 FQGNSA. J lost 1 base, V lost 1 base, and 1 base had no gene match. The CDR3 has 15 residues. The CDR3 DNA is TGTGCCAGCAGCTTAGGGGGACAGGGCACAGATACGCAGTATTTT. Translated, it gives CASSLGGQGTDTQYF.

The V gene is TRBV2, the J gene TRBJ1-1, with D maybe TRBD1 (5 bases). Trimming took 5 bases from V and 8 from J, leaving 18 bases between them. The CDR3 is made up of 14 amino acids. Per germline, CDR1 SNHLY and CDR2 FYNNEI. The CDR3: CASSKELTVREAFF. DNA for the CDR3: TGTGCCAGCAGTAAAGAGTTGACAGTACGAGAAGCTTTCTTT.

V usage is TRBV29-1 and J usage is TRBJ1-1; unclear D gene. The CDR3 extends over 11 amino acids. Germline assignment: CDR1 SQVTM and CDR2 ANQGSEA. V was trimmed by 2 bases and J by 4 bases, leaving 5 bases between them. CDR3 coding DNA: TGCAGCGTTGAACTAGGCACTGAAGCTTTCTTT. Translating it yields CSVELGTEAFF.

The genes are TRBV14 and TRBJ1-2, with unresolved D. The V end was cut by 4 bases, the J end by 2 bases, with 20 bases between. The germline CDR1 and CDR2 sequences are SGHDN and FVKESK. CDR3 length equals 17 residues. CDR3 nucleotide sequence: TGTGCCAGCAGCCTGGACGGGAAGGGATGGGAAAACTATGGCTACACCTTC. Residues: CASSLDGKGWENYGYTF.

This sequence joins TRBV5-5 and TRBJ1-6; D possibly corresponds to TRBD1 (5 bases). With 8 bases removed from V and 5 bases from J, the gap between germline ends came to 14 bases. Germline-derived CDR1 and CDR2 are SGHKS and YYEKEE (reference sequence). The CDR3 is 14 residues long. CDR3 sequence reads: CASFLGQNNSPLHF. The CDR3 coding sequence is TGTGCCAGTTTTCTGGGGCAGAATAATTCACCCCTCCACTTT.

This clone showed up just once. This chain uses TRBV7-3 with TRBJ2-7; 9 nucleotides align to TRBD2. Losses at the gene ends were 5 bases for V and 2 bases for J; bases not matched to a gene: 7. The length of the CDR3 is 15 residues. CDR1 and CDR2 from the germline V gene are SGHTA and FQGTGA. The CDR3: CASSPSGGNTYEQYF. Here the CDR3 DNA reads TGTGCCAGCAGCCCCAGCGGGGGGAATACCTACGAGCAGTACTTC.

V usage is TRBV27 and J usage is TRBJ1-6; D is unclear. The V end was cut by 3 bases, the J end by 0 bases, with 12 bases between. Germline V gives CDR1 MNHEY, CDR2 SMNVEV (reference sequence). This CDR3 comprises 17 residues. The CDR3 protein is CASSFQRPSSYNSPLHF. Written as DNA, the CDR3 is TGTGCCAGCAGTTTCCAGCGACCGAGCTCCTATAATTCACCCCTCCACTTT.

The chain uses TRBV5-8 and TRBJ1-2, with 7 bases aligning to TRBD1. The CDR3 contains 16 residues. Germline-derived CDR1 and CDR2 are SGHTS and YDEGEE. V lost 2 bases, J lost 0 bases, and 7 bases stayed unmatched. CDR3 DNA sequence: TGTGCCAGCAGCTTAGATCCGGGGACAGCTAACTATGGCTACACCTTC. This codes for CASSLDPGTANYGYTF.

The chain links TRBV30 to TRBJ2-7; D not resolved. Trimming removed 0 bases from V and 5 bases from J, with 11 bases in between. There are 13 residues in the CDR3. Germline loops: CDR1 GTSNPN, CDR2 SVGIG (reference sequence). Written as DNA, the CDR3 is TGTGCCTGGAGTGTAAATTCCCGGGACGAGCAGTACTTC. Its protein is CAWSVNSRDEQYF.

V gene TRBV7-2 combines with J gene TRBJ2-7; TRBD1 aligns across 11 bases. V dropped 5 bases and J dropped 3; count of bases not matched to a gene: 6. This CDR3 contains 15 residues. CDR1 is SGHTA, CDR2 FQGNSA, per germline. The CDR3 DNA sequence: TGTGCCAGCAGCCCCGGGACAGGGGGGCTCTACGAGCAGTACTTC. As protein: CASSPGTGGLYEQYF.

The chain couples TRBV29-1 to TRBJ2-7; D call uncertain. The V end was cut by 3 bases, the J end by 4 bases, with 16 bases between. Germline CDR1 is SQVTM and CDR2 is ANQGSEA. This CDR3 has 14 residues. CDR3 coding DNA: TGCAGCGTTGAGGTCTACAGACCTCAATACGAGCAGTACTTC. This encodes CSVEVYRPQYEQYF.

The rearrangement links TRBV4-2 to TRBJ2-1; 9 positions agree with TRBD1. The CDR3 spans 15 residues. V lost 5 bases to trimming and J lost 2 bases; unmatched junction nucleotides: 4. Per germline, CDR1 LGHNA and CDR2 YNFKEQ. This CDR3 is CASSFGDRAYNEQFF. The CDR3 DNA is TGTGCCAGCAGCTTCGGGGACAGGGCCTACAATGAGCAGTTCTTC.

CDR3: CASSNRVWNEQFF. CDR3 sequence (DNA): TGTGCCAGCAGTAACAGGGTTTGGAATGAGCAGTTCTTC. The chain is built from TRBV7-2 and TRBJ2-1, with a weak D call TRBD1 (6 bases). CDR3 length: 13 amino acids. The ends were cut back, 6 bases at V and 7 bases at J, with 13 bases in the middle. From germline, CDR1 is SGHTA and CDR2 FQGNSA. Looking up the rest from reference TRBV7-2 and TRBJ2-1 gives the full variable domain: GAGVSQSPSNKVTEKGKDVELRCDPISGHTALYWYRQSLGQGLEFLIYFQGNSAPDKSGLPSDRFSAERTGGSVSTLTIQRTQQEDSAVYLCASSNRVWNEQFFGPGTRLTVL.

The rearrangement links TRBV7-9 to TRBJ2-7; D perhaps matches TRBD1 (6 bases). Germline loops: CDR1 SEHNR, CDR2 FQNEAQ (reference sequence). The CDR3 consists of 15 residues. V was clipped by 4 bases and J by 1 base, with 14 bases between them. CDR3 nucleotides: TGTGCCAGCAGCTCCCCACAGGGAATTTCCTACGAGCAGTACTTC. It is translated as CASSSPQGISYEQYF.

This clone was detected once. This sequence joins TRBV29-1 and TRBJ1-1; D is perhaps TRBD1 (6 bases). CDR3 length: 14 residues. CDR1 and CDR2 (germline): SQVTM, ANQGSEA. The V end was cut by 3 bases, the J end by 0 bases, with 11 bases between. The CDR3 region is CSVEIPGVNTEAFF. In nucleotides, the CDR3 is TGCAGCGTTGAGATCCCAGGGGTGAACACTGAAGCTTTCTTT.

The chain couples TRBV7-2 to TRBJ2-6; a weak D match, TRBD2 (5 bases). V lost 2 bases and J lost 1, with 9 bases in between. CDR1 is SGHTA and CDR2 is FQGNSA in the germline V gene. The CDR3 sequence is 16 residues long. The CDR3: CASSLISGSGANVLTF. In DNA form, the CDR3 reads TGTGCCAGCAGCTTAATCTCGGGGTCTGGGGCCAACGTCCTGACTTTC.